This T cell receptor (beta chain) emerged from a study of cytomegalovirus exposure and HLA in healthy donors. The study's findings and limits: A link between a missense DCLRE1C variant and TCR beta V- and J-gene trimming emerged from a later analysis. TCR beta V segments were, for the most part, productive about 87% or about 30% of the time in an earlier analysis. Highest at DRB1 and lowest at HLA-C, TCR association rates differed among HLA loci in a later analysis.

This clone is a singleton in its sample. Its cognate antigen is unknown. The CDR3 length is 11 residues. The V and J ends lost 6 bases and 8 bases respectively, with 10 bases between them. CDR1 and CDR2 (germline): SQVTM, ANQGSEA. Use of 60 Vbeta and 13 Jbeta primers characterized the PCR. The table came from immunoSEQ multiplex PCR; TCRdb's copy has only in-frame clones and leaves some out. The table shows approximately 88,000 clones, with around 74% occurring only once. This TCR came from a man aged 45-60 years in good health and CMV-seropositive. The genes are TRBV29-1 and TRBJ1-4; maybe TRBD1 (5 bases). The material sequenced was PBMCs. The CDR3 DNA is TGCAGCGTCGCCGCAGGGGAAAAACTGTTTTTT. It is translated as CSVAAGEKLFF.